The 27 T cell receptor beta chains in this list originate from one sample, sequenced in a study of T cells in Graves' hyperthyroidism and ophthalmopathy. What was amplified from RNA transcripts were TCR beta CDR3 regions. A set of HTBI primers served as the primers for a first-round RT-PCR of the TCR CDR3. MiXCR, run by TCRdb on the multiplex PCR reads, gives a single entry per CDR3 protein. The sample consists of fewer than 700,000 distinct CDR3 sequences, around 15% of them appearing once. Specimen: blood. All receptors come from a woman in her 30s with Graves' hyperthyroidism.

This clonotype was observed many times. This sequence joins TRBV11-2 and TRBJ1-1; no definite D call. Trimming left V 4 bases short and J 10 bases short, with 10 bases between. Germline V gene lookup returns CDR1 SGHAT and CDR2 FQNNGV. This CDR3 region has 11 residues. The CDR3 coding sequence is TGTGCCAGCAGCTCCGGGGTCGTAGCTTTCTTT. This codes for CASSSGVVAFF.

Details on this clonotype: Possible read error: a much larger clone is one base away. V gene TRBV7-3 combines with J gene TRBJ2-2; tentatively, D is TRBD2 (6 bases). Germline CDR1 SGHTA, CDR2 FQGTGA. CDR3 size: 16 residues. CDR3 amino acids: CASSLRVPGITGGLFF. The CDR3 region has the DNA TGTGCCAGCAGCCTCCGGGTCCCAGGGATCACCGGGGGGCTGTTTTTT.

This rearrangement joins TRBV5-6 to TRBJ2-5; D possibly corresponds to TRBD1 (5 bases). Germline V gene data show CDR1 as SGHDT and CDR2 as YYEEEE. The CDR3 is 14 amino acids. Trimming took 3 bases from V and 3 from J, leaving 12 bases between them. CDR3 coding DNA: TGTGCCAGCAGCTGGATCGACAGAAAAGAGACCCAGTACTTC. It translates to CASSWIDRKETQYF.

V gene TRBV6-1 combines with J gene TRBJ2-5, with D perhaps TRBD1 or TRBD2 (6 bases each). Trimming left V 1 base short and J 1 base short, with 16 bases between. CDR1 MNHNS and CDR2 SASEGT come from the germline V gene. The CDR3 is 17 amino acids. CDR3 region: CASSEEESRGVQETQYF. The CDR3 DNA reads TGTGCCAGCAGTGAAGAAGAGAGTAGGGGGGTCCAAGAGACCCAGTACTTC.

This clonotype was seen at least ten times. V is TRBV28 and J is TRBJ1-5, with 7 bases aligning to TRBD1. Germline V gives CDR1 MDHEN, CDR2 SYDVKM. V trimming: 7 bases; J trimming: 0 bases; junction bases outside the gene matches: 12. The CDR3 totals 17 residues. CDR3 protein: CASMMTGMYNSNQPQHF. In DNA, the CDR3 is TGTGCCAGCATGATGACAGGGATGTACAATAGCAATCAGCCCCAGCATTTT.

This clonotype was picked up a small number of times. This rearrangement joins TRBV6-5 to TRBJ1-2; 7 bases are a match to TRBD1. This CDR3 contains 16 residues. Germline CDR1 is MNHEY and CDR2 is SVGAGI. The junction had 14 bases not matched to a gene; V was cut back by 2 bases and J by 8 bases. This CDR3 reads CASSYGDRTPQRGYTF. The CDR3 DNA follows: TGTGCCAGCAGTTACGGGGACAGAACCCCCCAACGGGGCTACACCTTC.

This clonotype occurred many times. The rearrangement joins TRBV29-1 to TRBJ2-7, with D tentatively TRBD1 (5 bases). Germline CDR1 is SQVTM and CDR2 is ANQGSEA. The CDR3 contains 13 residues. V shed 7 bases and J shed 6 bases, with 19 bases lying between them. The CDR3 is CSAREDSLGEQYF. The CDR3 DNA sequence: TGCAGCGCTAGAGAAGACAGTCTCGGCGAGCAGTACTTC.

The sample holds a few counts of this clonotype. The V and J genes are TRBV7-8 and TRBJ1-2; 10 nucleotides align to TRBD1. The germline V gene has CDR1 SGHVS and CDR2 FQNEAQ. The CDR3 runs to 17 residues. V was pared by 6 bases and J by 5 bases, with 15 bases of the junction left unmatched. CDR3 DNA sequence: TGTGCCAGCAGACGATACATGACAGGGGGCCTAGAGTATGGCTACACCTTC. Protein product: CASRRYMTGGLEYGYTF.

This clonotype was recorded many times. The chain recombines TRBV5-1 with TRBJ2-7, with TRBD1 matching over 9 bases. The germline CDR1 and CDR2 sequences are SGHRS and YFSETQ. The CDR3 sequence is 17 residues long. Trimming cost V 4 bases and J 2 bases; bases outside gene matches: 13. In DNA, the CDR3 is TGCGCCAGCAGCGTCCCGACCGGGACAGGGTTTCCCTACGAGCAGTACTTC. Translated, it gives CASSVPTGTGFPYEQYF.

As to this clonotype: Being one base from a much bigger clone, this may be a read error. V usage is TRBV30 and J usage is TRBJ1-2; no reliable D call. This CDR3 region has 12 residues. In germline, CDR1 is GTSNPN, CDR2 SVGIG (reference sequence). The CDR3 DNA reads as TGTGCCTGGAGTTTCGGGAACTATGGCTACGCCTTC. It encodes CAWSFGNYGYAF.

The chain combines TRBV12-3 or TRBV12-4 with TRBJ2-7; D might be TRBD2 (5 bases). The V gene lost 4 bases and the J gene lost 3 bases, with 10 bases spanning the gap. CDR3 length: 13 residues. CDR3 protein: CASSWETSYEQYF. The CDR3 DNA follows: TGTGCCAGCAGTTGGGAAACTAGCTACGAGCAGTACTTC.

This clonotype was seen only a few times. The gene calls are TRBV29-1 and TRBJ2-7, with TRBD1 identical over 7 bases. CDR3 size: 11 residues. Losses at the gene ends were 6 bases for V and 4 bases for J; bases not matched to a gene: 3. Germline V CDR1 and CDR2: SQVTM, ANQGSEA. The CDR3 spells CSVKQGYEQYF. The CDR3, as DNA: TGCAGCGTAAAACAGGGGTACGAGCAGTACTTC.

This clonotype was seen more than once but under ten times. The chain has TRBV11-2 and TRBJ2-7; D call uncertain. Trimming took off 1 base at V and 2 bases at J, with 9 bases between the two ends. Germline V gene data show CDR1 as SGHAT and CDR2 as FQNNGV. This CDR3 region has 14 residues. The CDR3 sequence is CASSLVGEAYEQYF. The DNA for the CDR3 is TGTGCCAGCAGCTTAGTAGGAGAAGCCTACGAGCAGTACTTC.

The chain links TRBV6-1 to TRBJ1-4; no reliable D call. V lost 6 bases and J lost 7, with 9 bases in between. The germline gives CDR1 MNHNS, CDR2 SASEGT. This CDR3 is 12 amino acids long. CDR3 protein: CASSIRGEKLFF. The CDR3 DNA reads TGTGCCAGCAGCATCCGGGGTGAAAAACTGTTTTTT.

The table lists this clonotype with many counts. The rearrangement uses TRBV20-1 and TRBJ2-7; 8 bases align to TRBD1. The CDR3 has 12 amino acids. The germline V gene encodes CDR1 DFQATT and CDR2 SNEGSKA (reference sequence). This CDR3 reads CSADRGGREQYF. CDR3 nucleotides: TGCAGCGCCGACAGGGGAGGACGCGAGCAGTACTTC.

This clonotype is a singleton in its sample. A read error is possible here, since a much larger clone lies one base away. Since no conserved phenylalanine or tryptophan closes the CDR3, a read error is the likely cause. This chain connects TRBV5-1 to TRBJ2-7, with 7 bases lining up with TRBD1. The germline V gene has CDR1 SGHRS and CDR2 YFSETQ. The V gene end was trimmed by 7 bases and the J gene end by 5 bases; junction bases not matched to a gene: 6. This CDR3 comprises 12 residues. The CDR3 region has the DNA TGCGCCAGCCAGATGCAGGGGGACGAGCAGTACTCC. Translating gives CASQMQGDEQYS.

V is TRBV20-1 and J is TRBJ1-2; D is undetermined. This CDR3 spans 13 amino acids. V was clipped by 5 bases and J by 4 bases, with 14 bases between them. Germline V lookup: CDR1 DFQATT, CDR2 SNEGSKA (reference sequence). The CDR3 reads CSAWPFKGYGYTF. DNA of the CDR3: TGCAGTGCTTGGCCCTTCAAGGGCTATGGCTACACCTTC.

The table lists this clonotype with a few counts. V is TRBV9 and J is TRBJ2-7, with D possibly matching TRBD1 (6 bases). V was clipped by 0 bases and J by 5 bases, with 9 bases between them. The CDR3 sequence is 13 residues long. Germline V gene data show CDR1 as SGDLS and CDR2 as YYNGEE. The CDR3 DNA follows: TGTGCCAGCAGCGTAGGGTACAGGGACGAGCAGTACTTC. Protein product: CASSVGYRDEQYF. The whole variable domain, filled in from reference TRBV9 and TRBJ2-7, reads DSGVTQTPKHLITATGQRVTLRCSPRSGDLSVYWYQQSLDQGLQFLIQYYNGEERAKGNILERFSAQQFPDLHSELNLSSLELGDSALYFCASSVGYRDEQYFGPGTRLTVT.

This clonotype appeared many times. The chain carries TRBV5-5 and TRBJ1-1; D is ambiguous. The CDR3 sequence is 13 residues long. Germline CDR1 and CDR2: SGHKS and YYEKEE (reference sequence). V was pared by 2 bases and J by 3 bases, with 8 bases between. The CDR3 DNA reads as TGTGCCAGCAGCTTAATAGTTGACACTGAAGCTTTCTTT. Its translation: CASSLIVDTEAFF.

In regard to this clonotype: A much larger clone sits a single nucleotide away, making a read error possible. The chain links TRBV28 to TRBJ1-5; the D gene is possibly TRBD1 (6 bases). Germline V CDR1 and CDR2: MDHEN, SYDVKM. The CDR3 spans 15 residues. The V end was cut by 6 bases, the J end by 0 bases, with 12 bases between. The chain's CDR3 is CASRSRGNSNQPQHF. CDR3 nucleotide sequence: TGTGCCAGCAGAAGCAGGGGAAATAGCAATCAGCCCCAGCATTTT.

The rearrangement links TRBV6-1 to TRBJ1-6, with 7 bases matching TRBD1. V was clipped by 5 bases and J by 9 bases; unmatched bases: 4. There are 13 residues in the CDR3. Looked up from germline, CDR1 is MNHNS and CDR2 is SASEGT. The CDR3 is CASSRGLASPLHF. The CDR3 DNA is TGTGCCAGCAGTAGGGGGCTGGCTTCACCCCTCCACTTT.

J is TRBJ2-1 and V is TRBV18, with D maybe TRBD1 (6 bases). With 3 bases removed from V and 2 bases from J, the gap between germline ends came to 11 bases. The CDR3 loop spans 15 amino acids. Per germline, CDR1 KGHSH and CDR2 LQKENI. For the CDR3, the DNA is TGTGCCAGCTCACCCGAGTACAGGGCCTACAATGAGCAGTTCTTC. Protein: CASSPEYRAYNEQFF.

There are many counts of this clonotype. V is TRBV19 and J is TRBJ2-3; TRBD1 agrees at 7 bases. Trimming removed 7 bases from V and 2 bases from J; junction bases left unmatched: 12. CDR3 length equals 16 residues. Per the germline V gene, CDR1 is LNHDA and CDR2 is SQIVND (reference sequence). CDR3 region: CASMNRDRQNTDTQYF. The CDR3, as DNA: TGTGCCAGTATGAATCGGGACAGACAGAACACAGATACGCAGTATTTT.

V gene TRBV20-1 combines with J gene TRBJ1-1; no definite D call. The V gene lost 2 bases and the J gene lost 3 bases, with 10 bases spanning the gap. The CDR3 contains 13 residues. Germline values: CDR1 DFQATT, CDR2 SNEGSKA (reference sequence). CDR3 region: CSARFEGHTEAFF. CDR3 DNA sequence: TGCAGTGCTAGATTCGAAGGGCACACTGAAGCTTTCTTT.

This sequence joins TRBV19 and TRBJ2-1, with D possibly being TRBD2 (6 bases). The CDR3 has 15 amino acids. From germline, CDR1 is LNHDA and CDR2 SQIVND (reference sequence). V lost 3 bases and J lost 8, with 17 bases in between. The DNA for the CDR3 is TGTGCCAGTAGTATCGGGGGACTGGGGGTTTATGAGCAGTTCTTC. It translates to CASSIGGLGVYEQFF.

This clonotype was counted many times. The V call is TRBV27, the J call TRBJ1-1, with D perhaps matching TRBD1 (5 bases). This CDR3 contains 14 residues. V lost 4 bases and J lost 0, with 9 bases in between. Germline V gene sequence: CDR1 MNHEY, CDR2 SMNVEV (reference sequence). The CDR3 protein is CASSWDGLNTEAFF. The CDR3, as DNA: TGTGCCAGCAGTTGGGACGGACTGAACACTGAAGCTTTCTTT.

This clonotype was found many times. CDR3 residues: CASSLTGEVKTEAFF. In DNA form, the CDR3 reads TGTGCCAGCAGCCTGACAGGGGAGGTCAAAACTGAAGCTTTCTTT. This sequence joins TRBV13 and TRBJ1-1; 8 nucleotides line up with TRBD1. The length of the CDR3 is 15 residues. After removal of 5 bases from V and 5 bases from J, the junction contained 10 bases not matched to a gene. Germline CDR1 PRHDT, CDR2 FYEKMQ (reference sequence).